This T cell receptor beta chain was recorded in a study of blood T cell repertoires in COVID-19. V shed 2 bases and J shed 4 bases, with 14 bases lying between them. The CDR3 sequence is 15 residues long. Germline CDR1 reads MNHEY; CDR2 reads SVGAGI. The repertoire was sequenced with immunoSEQ multiplex PCR; TCRdb's copy has only in-frame clones and lacks some. The table lists under 450,000 clones, roughly 90% of them singletons, with approximately 3% in the top ten. All enrollees were roughly 18 to 90 years old and from 20 to 25 US areas. Two consecutive negative NP/OP PCR tests, clearance, or resolved symptoms defined Cohort 3 recovery.

The sample was PBMCs or T cells enriched from blood (not recorded which). The chain is built from TRBV6-5 and TRBJ1-2; no clear D. This TCR came from a woman aged 25 to 39 who had recovered from COVID-19. The DNA for the CDR3 is TGTGCCAGCAGTTACGCGTCACAGTTACGCTATGGCTACACCTTC. This translates into CASSYASQLRYGYTF.